Each of the 12 T cell receptor beta chains below was sequenced from the same sample in a study of blood T cell repertoires in COVID-19. Libraries were prepared by immunoSEQ multiplex PCR; TCRdb keeps only in-frame clonotypes and omits some of them. The data contain approximately 300,000 clones, approximately 87% of them singletons. Sequenced: peripheral blood. The receptors derive from a woman aged 45-65 years with active or convalescent COVID-19.

The CDR3 DNA reads TGTGCCACCCTACGGACAGGAGGCTACACCTTC. This codes for CATLRTGGYTF. This chain links TRBV28 with TRBJ1-2, with 7 positions matching TRBD1. This CDR3 has 11 amino acids. The germline V gene has CDR1 MDHEN and CDR2 SYDVKM. V lost 10 bases and J lost 8; bases outside the gene matches: 7.

This clone showed up just once. This rearrangement joins TRBV7-2 to TRBJ1-2, with 9 bases that match TRBD1. The CDR3 is 15 residues long. V lost 5 bases, J lost 7 bases, and 11 bases stayed unmatched. CDR1 and CDR2 (germline): SGHTA, FQGNSA. The CDR3 here is CASSPSGQGTFGYTF. CDR3 DNA sequence: TGTGCCAGCAGCCCATCGGGACAGGGAACCTTTGGCTACACCTTC.

This clone was counted a single time. This chain links TRBV4-1 with TRBJ2-5; the match to TRBD1 covers 7 bases. V was pared by 0 bases and J by 4 bases, with 2 bases of the junction left unmatched. This CDR3 has 14 amino acids. Germline V gives CDR1 MGHRA, CDR2 YSYEKL. The CDR3 spells CASSQDAGGETQYF. CDR3 sequence (DNA): TGCGCCAGCAGCCAAGATGCAGGGGGAGAGACCCAGTACTTC.

The V call is TRBV6-2 or TRBV6-3, the J call TRBJ2-7; TRBD2 agrees at 7 bases. The CDR3 sequence is 15 residues long. V dropped 4 bases and J dropped 0; count of bases not matched to a gene: 6. Germline CDR1 and CDR2: MNHEY and SVGEGT. CDR3 region: CASSSFLAVSYEQYF. DNA of the CDR3: TGTGCCAGCAGTTCCTTCCTAGCGGTCTCCTACGAGCAGTACTTC.

Ten or more counts support this clone. DNA of the CDR3: TGTGCCAGCAGTTACCAAAGCGGTGTAGATACGCAGTATTTT. Translating gives CASSYQSGVDTQYF. This chain connects TRBV6-6 to TRBJ2-3, with a tentative D call TRBD2 (5 bases). This CDR3 has 14 residues. V shed 2 bases and J shed 5 bases, with 11 bases lying between them. Germline V gene lookup returns CDR1 MNHNY and CDR2 SVGAGI (reference sequence).

The gene calls are TRBV13 and TRBJ1-3; 7 positions agree with TRBD1. The CDR3 extends over 15 amino acids. After removal of 4 bases from V and 0 bases from J, the junction contained 3 bases not matched to a gene. The germline V gene has CDR1 PRHDT and CDR2 FYEKMQ (reference sequence). This CDR3 is CASSSGQDSGNTIYF. CDR3 bases: TGTGCCAGCAGCTCAGGACAGGACTCTGGAAACACCATATATTTT.

V usage is TRBV7-8 and J usage is TRBJ2-1; the match to TRBD2 covers 9 bases. Germline V gene data show CDR1 as SGHVS and CDR2 as FQNEAQ. This CDR3 has 15 residues. The junction had 5 bases not matched to a gene; V was cut back by 5 bases and J by 3 bases. The CDR3 sequence is CASSPTSGIYNEQFF. Written as DNA, the CDR3 is TGTGCCAGCAGCCCGACTAGCGGCATCTACAATGAGCAGTTCTTC.

This clone turned up a few times. The chain couples TRBV5-1 to TRBJ1-4; D call uncertain. V lost 0 bases to trimming and J lost 5 bases, with 5 bases between them. CDR1 and CDR2 from the germline V gene are SGHRS and YFSETQ. This CDR3 is built from 13 residues. The CDR3 sequence: CASSLELNEKLFF. CDR3 coding DNA: TGCGCCAGCAGCTTGGAGCTGAATGAAAAACTGTTTTTT.

The genes are TRBV7-2 and TRBJ2-1; the D gene is possibly TRBD2 (5 bases). The V end was cut by 1 base, the J end by 9 bases, with 13 bases between. CDR3 length equals 14 residues. The V gene's germline CDR1 is SGHTA and CDR2 FQGNSA. CDR3 nucleotide sequence: TGTGCCAGCAGCTTAGTGCTAGCTCCCGCTGAGCAGTTCTTC. Protein: CASSLVLAPAEQFF.

The chain links TRBV3-1 (or the pseudogene TRBV3-2) to TRBJ1-2; TRBD1 matches 9 bases. Germline V gene sequence: CDR1 LGHDT, CDR2 YNNKEL (reference sequence). The CDR3 length is 14 residues. With 3 bases clipped from V and 7 bases from J, the junction kept 6 bases outside the gene matches. The chain's CDR3 is CASSQIQGASGYTF. The DNA of the CDR3 is TGTGCCAGCAGCCAGATACAGGGGGCGAGTGGCTACACCTTC.

This clone was detected a few times. This rearrangement joins TRBV4-2 to TRBJ2-2; no firm D call. CDR1 LGHNA and CDR2 YNFKEQ come from the germline V gene. V lost 0 bases and J lost 1, with 6 bases in between. The CDR3 covers 15 residues. The CDR3 sequence: CASSQEGRNTGELFF. For the CDR3, the DNA is TGTGCCAGCAGCCAAGAGGGCAGGAACACCGGGGAGCTGTTTTTT.

J is TRBJ2-1 and V is TRBV7-9; the D gene is possibly TRBD1 (5 bases). Trimming left V 1 base short and J 0 bases short, with 16 bases between. The CDR3 consists of 18 residues. Germline CDR1 SEHNR, CDR2 FQNEAQ (reference sequence). Here the CDR3 reads CASSLGQGYRSSYNEQFF. CDR3 DNA sequence: TGTGCCAGCAGCTTAGGTCAGGGATACAGGAGCTCCTACAATGAGCAGTTCTTC.